These 14 T cell receptor beta chains share one sample of origin, sequenced in a study of naive and memory T cell subsets (dated by TCRdb to the late 2010s). Library generation was performed with UMI-ligation and nested PCR. Sequencing was performed on an Illumina MiSeq. The ligated cDNA was amplified in four rounds of PCR with nested alpha and beta constant region primers together with the SP2 primer. TCRdb reprocessed the public reads (quality trimming at Q25 with fastp, clone calling with MiXCR) and kept in-frame beta chains. Merged by CDR3 protein, the rows form single entries marked with the most common genes and DNA. The sample profile shows about 24,000 distinct CDR3 sequences; approximately 5.7% of them were found once. The biggest ten clones account for over 5% of the sample. The treatment or condition label corresponds to: skin biopsy from PPD injection site in Mantoux-positive individual. Using 3' ligation of a UMI-containing oligonucleotide to TCR cDNA, the study laid out a robust and sensitive protocol to amplify, sequence and analyze TCRs.

Sequencing was performed on skin, taken from a tuberculin skin test site. These receptor sequences come from an adult in good health.

This clonotype was recorded many times. J is TRBJ2-4 and V is TRBV20-1; D remains unclear. The V and J ends lost 5 bases and 0 bases respectively, with 11 bases between them. CDR1 is DFQATT and CDR2 is SNEGSKA in the germline V gene (reference sequence). The CDR3 covers 14 residues. CDR3 residues: CSALTSLAKNIQYF. CDR3 coding DNA: TGCAGTGCTCTCACCTCTTTAGCCAAAAACATTCAGTACTTC.

This clonotype is categorized as medium-sized (0.01 to 0.1%). The gene calls are TRBV7-2 and TRBJ2-7, with 9 bases fitting TRBD2. The J segment lost 7 bases and the V segment lost 3 bases, leaving 7 bases of the junction unmatched. The V gene's germline CDR1 is SGHTA and CDR2 FQGNSA. The CDR3 contains 14 residues. The CDR3 loop reads CASSLVAGAKEQYF. CDR3 in DNA: TGTGCCAGCAGCTTGGTAGCGGGAGCTAAAGAGCAGTACTTC. The full variable domain, completed using reference TRBV7-2 and TRBJ2-7, is GAGVSQSPSNKVTEKGKDVELRCDPISGHTALYWYRQSLGQGLEFLIYFQGNSAPDKSGLPSDRFSAERTGGSVSTLTIQRTQQEDSAVYLCASSLVAGAKEQYFGPGTRLTVT.

There are a few counts of this clonotype. The rearrangement links TRBV3-1 to TRBJ2-7; 9 bases align to TRBD2. Trimming removed 3 bases from V and 4 bases from J; junction bases left unmatched: 4. The CDR3 is 14 amino acids. From germline, CDR1 is LGHDT and CDR2 YNNKEL (reference sequence). The CDR3 loop is CASSHSGSNYEQYF. In DNA, the CDR3 is TGTGCCAGCAGCCATAGCGGGAGTAATTACGAGCAGTACTTC.

The chain links TRBV7-9 to TRBJ1-3; 9 bases line up with TRBD1. V lost 5 bases to trimming and J lost 9 bases; unmatched junction nucleotides: 20. CDR3 length: 18 residues. Germline loops: CDR1 SEHNR, CDR2 FQNEAQ (reference sequence). CDR3 protein: CASSPTGGADGVWSTIYF. The CDR3 region has the DNA TGTGCCAGCAGCCCTACAGGGGGCGCCGACGGTGTCTGGAGCACCATATATTTT.

This clonotype came up many times. V usage is TRBV6-2 or TRBV6-3 and J usage is TRBJ2-3, with D possibly matching TRBD2 (5 bases). Germline V gene sequence: CDR1 MNHEY, CDR2 SVGEGT. Trimming took off 2 bases at V and 1 base at J, with 10 bases between the two ends. The CDR3 sequence is 15 residues long. CDR3 sequence (DNA): TGTGCCAGCAGTTACCGGAGCGGAGGCACAGATACGCAGTATTTT. It codes for CASSYRSGGTDTQYF.

The sample holds many counts of this clonotype. The J gene is TRBJ2-1, the V gene TRBV29-1; 8 bases align to TRBD2. Germline V gives CDR1 SQVTM, CDR2 ANQGSEA. With 5 bases clipped from V and 5 bases from J, the junction kept 5 bases outside the gene matches. The CDR3 loop spans 13 amino acids. The chain's CDR3 is CSVLPAGDNEQFF. CDR3 sequence (DNA): TGCAGCGTTCTTCCAGCGGGGGACAATGAGCAGTTCTTC.

Of note for this clonotype: A read error may explain this, as a much larger clone is one base away. This chain uses TRBV10-3 with TRBJ1-2; D is perhaps TRBD1 (5 bases). Trimming left V 8 bases short and J 4 bases short, with 20 bases between. Germline lookup yields CDR1 ENHRY and CDR2 SYGVKD. The CDR3 length is 15 residues. The CDR3 bases are TGTGCCATCTCGGGTGACAGTCCTCAATTCTATGGCTACACCTTC. Protein sequence: CAISGDSPQFYGYTF.

This clonotype was counted many times. The rearrangement joins TRBV14 to TRBJ2-3; D is possibly TRBD2 (6 bases). CDR3 size: 16 residues. Germline assignment: CDR1 SGHDN and CDR2 FVKESK. Deletions cut 0 bases from V and 2 bases from J, with 12 bases between. The CDR3 loop is CASSQEEAGTTDTQYF. The CDR3 nucleotides are TGTGCCAGCAGCCAAGAGGAGGCGGGAACCACAGATACGCAGTATTTT.

This clonotype was detected ten times or more. The rearrangement joins TRBV15 to TRBJ2-7; TRBD2 matches 8 bases. Germline CDR1 and CDR2: LNHNV and YYDKDF (reference sequence). Trimming at V came to 5 bases and at J to 6 bases, leaving 15 bases not matched to a gene. This CDR3 has 16 residues. The CDR3 sequence: CATSRIPQGLVSEQYF. DNA for the CDR3: TGTGCCACCAGCCGTATACCCCAGGGACTAGTATCCGAGCAGTACTTC.

This clonotype came up a few times. V usage is TRBV7-2 and J usage is TRBJ1-5; TRBD1 might be the D (6 bases). This CDR3 has 15 residues. V gave up 5 bases and J gave up 0 bases, with 11 bases separating them. CDR1 and CDR2 from the germline V gene are SGHTA and FQGNSA. The CDR3 nucleotides are TGTGCCAGCAGCGAGCAGGGGAATAGCAATCAGCCCCAGCATTTT. This encodes CASSEQGNSNQPQHF.

This rearrangement joins TRBV5-1 to TRBJ2-7; no clear D. The CDR3 totals 14 residues. The V and J ends lost 0 bases and 3 bases respectively, with 10 bases between them. CDR1 and CDR2 from the germline V gene are SGHRS and YFSETQ. CDR3 sequence (DNA): TGCGCCAGCAGCTTGGCCCGGCAGGACTACGAGCAGTACTTC. It encodes CASSLARQDYEQYF.

This chain connects TRBV27 to TRBJ2-1; 8 positions agree with TRBD1. The CDR3 consists of 16 residues. V lost 6 bases to trimming and J lost 2 bases; unmatched junction nucleotides: 9. Germline CDR1 MNHEY, CDR2 SMNVEV (reference sequence). CDR3 DNA: TGTGCCAGCAGAAGTACGGACAGGGTGGCCTACAATGAGCAGTTCTTC. Its protein product is CASRSTDRVAYNEQFF.

This clonotype showed up just a few times. The chain has TRBV18 and TRBJ1-4, with 10 nucleotides matching TRBD1. V shed 3 bases and J 4 bases; nucleotides not matched to a gene: 5. The CDR3 covers 16 residues. The germline V gene has CDR1 KGHSH and CDR2 LQKENI. The CDR3, as DNA: TGTGCCAGCTCACCCGGGACAGGGGATCTTAATGAAAAACTGTTTTTT. This sequence encodes CASSPGTGDLNEKLFF. Looking up the rest from reference TRBV18 and TRBJ1-4 gives the full variable domain: NAGVMQNPRHLVRRRGQEARLRCSPMKGHSHVYWYRQLPEEGLKFMVYLQKENIIDESGMPKERFSAEFPKEGPSILRIQQVVRGDSAAYFCASSPGTGDLNEKLFFGSGTQLSVL.

This clonotype was seen a few times. This chain joins TRBV6-2 or TRBV6-3 and TRBJ2-1, with 10 nucleotides matching TRBD2. With V trimmed by 8 bases and J by 9 bases, 10 bases remained unmatched. Germline values: CDR1 MNHEY, CDR2 SVGEGT. The CDR3 runs to 14 residues. The CDR3 region is CASHSSGSVSEQFF. In nucleotides, the CDR3 is TGTGCCAGCCATTCTAGCGGGAGCGTGAGTGAGCAGTTCTTC.